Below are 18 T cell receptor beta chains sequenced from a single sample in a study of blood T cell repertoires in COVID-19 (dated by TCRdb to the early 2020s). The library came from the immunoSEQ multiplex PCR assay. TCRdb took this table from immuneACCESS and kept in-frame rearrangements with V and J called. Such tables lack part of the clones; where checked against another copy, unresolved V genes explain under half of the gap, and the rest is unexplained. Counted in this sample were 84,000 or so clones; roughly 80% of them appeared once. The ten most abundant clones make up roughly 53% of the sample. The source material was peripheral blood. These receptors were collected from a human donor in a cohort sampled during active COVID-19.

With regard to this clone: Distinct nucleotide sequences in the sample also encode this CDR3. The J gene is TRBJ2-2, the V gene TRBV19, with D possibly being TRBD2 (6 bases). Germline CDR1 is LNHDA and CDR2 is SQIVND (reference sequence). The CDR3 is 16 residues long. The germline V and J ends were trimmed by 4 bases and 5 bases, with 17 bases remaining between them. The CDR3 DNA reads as TGTGCCAGTAGTAGGAAGACGGGGGTTCGAACCGGGGAGCTGTTTTTT. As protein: CASSRKTGVRTGELFF.

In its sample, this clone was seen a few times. The CDR3 bases are TGCGCCAGCAGCCAAGACGGTGCGGGCTACACCTTC. Translated: CASSQDGAGYTF. The chain combines TRBV4-3 with TRBJ1-2; D unclear. V lost 0 bases, J lost 8 bases, and 7 bases lay in between. CDR3 size: 12 residues. Germline CDR1 and CDR2: LGHNA and YSLEER.

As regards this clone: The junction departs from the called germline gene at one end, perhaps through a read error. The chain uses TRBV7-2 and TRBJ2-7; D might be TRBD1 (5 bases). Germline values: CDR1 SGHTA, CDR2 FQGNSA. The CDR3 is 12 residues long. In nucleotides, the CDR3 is TGTGCCAGCAGCCCCCTTCAGGGTCTTGTGGTGTTC. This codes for CASSPLQGLVVF.

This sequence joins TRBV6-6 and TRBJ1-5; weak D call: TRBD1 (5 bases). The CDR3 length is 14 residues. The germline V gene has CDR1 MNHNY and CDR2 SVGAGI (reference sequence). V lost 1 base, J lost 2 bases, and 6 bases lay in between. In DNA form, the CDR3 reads TGTGCCAGCAGTTACTTAGGGGGCAATCAGCCCCAGCATTTT. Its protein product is CASSYLGGNQPQHF.

The CDR3 reads CASNDRTGNSNQPQHF. As DNA, the CDR3 is TGTGCCAGCAACGATCGAACAGGGAACAGCAATCAGCCCCAGCATTTT. V usage is TRBV4-2 and J usage is TRBJ1-5, with a weak D call TRBD1 (6 bases). The germline CDR1 and CDR2 sequences are LGHNA and YNFKEQ. CDR3 size: 16 residues. V lost 7 bases to trimming and J lost 1 base, with 17 bases between them.

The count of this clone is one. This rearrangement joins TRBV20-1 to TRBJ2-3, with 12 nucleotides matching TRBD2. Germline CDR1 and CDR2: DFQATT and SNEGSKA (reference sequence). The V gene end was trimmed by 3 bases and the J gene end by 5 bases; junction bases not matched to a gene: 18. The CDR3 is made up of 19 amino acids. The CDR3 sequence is CSASDRGRLAGGPLDTQYF. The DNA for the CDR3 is TGCAGTGCTAGTGACAGGGGGAGGCTAGCGGGAGGGCCTTTAGATACGCAGTATTTT.

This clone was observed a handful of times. The CDR3 loop reads CASSFPTSGSSYNEQFF. The CDR3 nucleotides read TGTGCCAGCAGTTTCCCTACTAGCGGGAGCTCCTACAATGAGCAGTTCTTC. The chain recombines TRBV28 with TRBJ2-1; TRBD2 matches at 11 bases. This CDR3 contains 17 residues. V shed 3 bases and J 0 bases; nucleotides not matched to a gene: 4. Germline V gene lookup returns CDR1 MDHEN and CDR2 SYDVKM.

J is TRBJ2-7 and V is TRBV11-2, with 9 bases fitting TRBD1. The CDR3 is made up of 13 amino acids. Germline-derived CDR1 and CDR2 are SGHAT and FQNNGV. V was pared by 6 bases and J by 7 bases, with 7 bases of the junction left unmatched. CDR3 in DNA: TGTGCCAGCAGTTGGGACAGGGAGAGGGAGCAGTACTTC. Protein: CASSWDREREQYF.

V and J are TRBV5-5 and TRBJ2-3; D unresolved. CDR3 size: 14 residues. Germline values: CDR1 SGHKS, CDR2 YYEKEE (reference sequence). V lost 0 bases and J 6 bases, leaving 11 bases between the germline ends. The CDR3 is CASSLAVRRDTQYF. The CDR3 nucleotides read TGTGCCAGCAGCTTGGCGGTCCGTCGGGATACGCAGTATTTT.

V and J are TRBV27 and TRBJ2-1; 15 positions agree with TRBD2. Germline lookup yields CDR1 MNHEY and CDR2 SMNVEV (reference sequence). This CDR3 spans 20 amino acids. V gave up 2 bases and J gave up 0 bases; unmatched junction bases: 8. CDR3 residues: CASSLRIGLAGGSSYNEQFF. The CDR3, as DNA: TGTGCCAGCAGTTTACGAATCGGACTAGCGGGGGGGAGCTCCTACAATGAGCAGTTCTTC.

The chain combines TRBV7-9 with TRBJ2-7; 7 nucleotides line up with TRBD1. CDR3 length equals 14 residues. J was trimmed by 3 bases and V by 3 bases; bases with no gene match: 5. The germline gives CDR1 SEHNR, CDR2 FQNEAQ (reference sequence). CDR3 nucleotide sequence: TGTGCCAGCAGCTTCGGGACAGTTAACTACGAGCAGTACTTC. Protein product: CASSFGTVNYEQYF.

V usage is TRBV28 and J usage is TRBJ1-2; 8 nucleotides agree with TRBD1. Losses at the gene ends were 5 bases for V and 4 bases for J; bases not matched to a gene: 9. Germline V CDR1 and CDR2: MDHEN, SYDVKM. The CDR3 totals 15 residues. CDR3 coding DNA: TGTGCCAGCAGTCCCTACCGGGACAGGACCTATGGCTACACCTTC. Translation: CASSPYRDRTYGYTF.

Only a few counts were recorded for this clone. CDR3 loop: CASSLWGEGNQPQHF. The CDR3 nucleotides are TGTGCCAGCAGCTTATGGGGCGAAGGCAATCAGCCCCAGCATTTT. The gene calls are TRBV7-8 and TRBJ1-5; perhaps TRBD1 as D (5 bases). Germline CDR1 reads SGHVS; CDR2 reads FQNEAQ. The CDR3 extends over 15 amino acids. The germline V and J ends were trimmed by 2 bases and 2 bases, with 10 bases remaining between them.

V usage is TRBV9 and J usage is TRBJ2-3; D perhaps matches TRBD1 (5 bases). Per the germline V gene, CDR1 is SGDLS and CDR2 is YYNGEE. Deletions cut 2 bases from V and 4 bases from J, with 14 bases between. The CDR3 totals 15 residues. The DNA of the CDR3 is TGTGCCAGCAGCGTGGGGCAGCTGTATTCAGATACGCAGTATTTT. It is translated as CASSVGQLYSDTQYF.

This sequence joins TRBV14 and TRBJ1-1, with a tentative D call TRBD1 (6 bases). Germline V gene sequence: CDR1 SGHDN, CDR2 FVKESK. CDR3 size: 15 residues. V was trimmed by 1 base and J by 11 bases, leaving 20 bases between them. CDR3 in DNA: TGTGCCAGCAGCCAAGGGAAGAACAGGGCCAGAGAGGCTTTCTTT. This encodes CASSQGKNRAREAFF.

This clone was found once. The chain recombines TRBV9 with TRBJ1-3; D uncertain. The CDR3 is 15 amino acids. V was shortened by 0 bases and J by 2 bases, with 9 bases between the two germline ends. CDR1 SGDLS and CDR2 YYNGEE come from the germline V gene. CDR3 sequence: CASSVGPSAGNTIYF. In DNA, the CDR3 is TGTGCCAGCAGCGTAGGGCCCAGTGCTGGAAACACCATATATTTT.

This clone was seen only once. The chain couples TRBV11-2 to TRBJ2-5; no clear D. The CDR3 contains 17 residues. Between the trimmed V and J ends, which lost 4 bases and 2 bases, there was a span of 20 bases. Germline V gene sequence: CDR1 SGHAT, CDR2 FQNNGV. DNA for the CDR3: TGTGCCAGCAGCTCCATACCCTACTGGGCGACACAAGAGACCCAGTACTTC. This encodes CASSSIPYWATQETQYF. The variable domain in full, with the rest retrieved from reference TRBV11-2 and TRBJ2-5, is EAGVAQSPRYKIIEKRQSVAFWCNPISGHATLYWYQQILGQGPKLLIQFQNNGVVDDSQLPKDRFSAERLKGVDSTLKIQPAKLEDSAVYLCASSSIPYWATQETQYFGPGTRLLVL.

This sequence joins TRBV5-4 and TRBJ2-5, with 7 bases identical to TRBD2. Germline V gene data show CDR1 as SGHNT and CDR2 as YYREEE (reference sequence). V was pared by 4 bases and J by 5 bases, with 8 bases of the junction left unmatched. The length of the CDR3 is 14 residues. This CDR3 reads CASSPRTSEETQYF. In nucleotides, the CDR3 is TGTGCCAGCAGCCCAAGAACTAGCGAGGAGACCCAGTACTTC.